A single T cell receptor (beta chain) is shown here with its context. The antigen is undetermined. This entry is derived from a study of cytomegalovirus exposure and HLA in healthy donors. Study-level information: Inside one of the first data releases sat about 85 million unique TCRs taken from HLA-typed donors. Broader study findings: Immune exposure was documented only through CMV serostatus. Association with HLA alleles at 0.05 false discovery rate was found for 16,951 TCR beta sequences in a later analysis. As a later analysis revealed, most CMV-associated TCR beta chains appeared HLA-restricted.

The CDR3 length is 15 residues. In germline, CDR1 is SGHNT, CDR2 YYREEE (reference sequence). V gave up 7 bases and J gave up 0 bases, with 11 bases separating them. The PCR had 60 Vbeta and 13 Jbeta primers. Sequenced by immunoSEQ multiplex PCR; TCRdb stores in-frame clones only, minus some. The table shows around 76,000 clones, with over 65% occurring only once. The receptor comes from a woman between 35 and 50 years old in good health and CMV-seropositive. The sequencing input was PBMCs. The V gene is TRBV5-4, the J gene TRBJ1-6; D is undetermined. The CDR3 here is CASQPGSSYNSPLHF. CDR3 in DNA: TGTGCCAGCCAGCCGGGGAGCTCCTATAATTCACCCCTCCACTTT. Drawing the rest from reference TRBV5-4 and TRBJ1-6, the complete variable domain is ETGVTQSPTHLIKTRGQQVTLRCSSQSGHNTVSWYQQALGQGPQFIFQYYREEENGRGNFPPRFSGLQFPNYSSELNVNALELDDSALYLCASQPGSSYNSPLHFGNGTRLTVT.